This T cell receptor beta chain is drawn from a study of blood T cell repertoires in COVID-19. Study details: Acute-phase and convalescent COVID-19 samples originated in the United States, Italy and Spain. T cells, B-cell-depleted T cells, or PBMCs supplied cDNA or gDNA.

V lost 10 bases and J 0 bases, leaving 16 bases between the germline ends. Germline V lookup: CDR1 SGHAT, CDR2 FQNNGV. CDR3 length equals 15 residues. Libraries were prepared by immunoSEQ multiplex PCR; TCRdb keeps only in-frame clonotypes and omits some of them. Of about 140,000 clones listed, around 80% were seen once; the top ten hold around 5.1%. Each participant's cohort was designated according to participant-reported clinical history. Within the 2 weeks before study entry, each person in the exposed group met a COVID-19 case. The chain employs TRBV11-2 and TRBJ2-1; possibly TRBD2 for D (5 bases). This receptor was taken from a man between 65 and 80 years old who had been exposed to COVID-19. Sequencing was carried out using PBMCs or T cells enriched from blood (not recorded which). The CDR3 DNA is TGTGCCACCTCCGGGTTAGGGAGCTCCTACAATGAGCAGTTCTTC. Translating it yields CATSGLGSSYNEQFF.